This TCR beta chain was profiled in a study of cytomegalovirus exposure and HLA in healthy donors. Donors showed nominal health when sampled, although they likely had unrecorded immune exposures. The CDR3 extends over 16 amino acids. Germline-derived CDR1 and CDR2 are MNHNY and SVGAGI (reference sequence). The ends were cut back, 2 bases at V and 6 bases at J, with 19 bases in the middle. Both 60 Vbeta primers and 13 Jbeta primers went into the PCR. Profiled with immunoSEQ multiplex PCR; TCRdb holds only in-frame clones, not every one. This table holds 150,000 to 200,000 clones, around 84% found once.

This TCR was sampled from a woman aged 40 to 50 in good health and CMV-seronegative. This sequence joins TRBV6-6 and TRBJ1-1; maybe TRBD1 (6 bases). The sequenced material came from PBMCs. Here the CDR3 DNA reads TGTGCCAGCAGTTACATCGGGGGGCCTAAGGGAGCTGAAGCTTTCTTT. Protein sequence: CASSYIGGPKGAEAFF.